This is a list of T cell receptor beta chains from one sample in a study of blood T cell repertoires in COVID-19. TCRdb's copy holds only in-frame clones and misses some; the assay was immunoSEQ multiplex PCR. The data show roughly 200,000 clones, around 84% seen once. Sequencing was done on a sample of peripheral blood. These receptors all come from a human donor in a cohort sampled during active COVID-19. Both conserved end residues are part of each CDR3. The D gene is left open where the match is weak. Clone sizes are given selectively: once, few, many, or a class where the clone is expanded.

clone size	D gene	V gene	J gene	CDR3 protein	CDR3 DNA
NA	NA	TRBV12-3/TRBV12-4	TRBJ1-2	CASSFGRGLGYTF	TGTGCCAGCAGTTTCGGGCGGGGGCTGGGCTACACCTTC
NA	TRBD1	TRBV29-1	TRBJ2-7	CSVEGLGQGHSYEQYF	TGCAGCGTTGAGGGACTTGGACAGGGCCACTCCTACGAGCAGTACTTC
NA	NA	TRBV28	TRBJ1-1	CASSLLYLGAREGTEAFF	TGTGCCAGCAGTTTACTATACCTCGGGGCCCGGGAGGGGACTGAAGCTTTCTTT
NA	TRBD1	TRBV4-1	TRBJ1-2	CASSQYPTSRDSNYGYTF	TGCGCCAGCAGCCAATACCCAACGAGCCGGGACAGCAACTATGGCTACACCTTC
NA	NA	TRBV5-1	TRBJ2-1	CASGVRDFNNEQFF	TGCGCCAGCGGGGTCAGGGACTTCAACAATGAGCAGTTCTTC
NA	TRBD1	TRBV6-6	TRBJ1-5	CASSPRQGNNQPQHF	TGTGCCAGCAGTCCCCGACAGGGAAACAATCAGCCCCAGCATTTT
NA	TRBD2	TRBV3-1/TRBV3-2	TRBJ2-7	CASSQYSGGRYEQYF	TGTGCCAGCAGCCAATACTCCGGCGGGAGATACGAGCAGTACTTC
NA	TRBD2	TRBV9	TRBJ2-6	CASSAGLAVYSGANVLTF	TGTGCCAGCAGCGCGGGACTAGCCGTCTACTCTGGGGCCAACGTCCTGACTTTC
NA	NA	TRBV18	TRBJ1-2	CASSPPPGGHYGYTF	TGTGCCAGCTCACCACCTCCCGGGGGTCACTATGGCTACACCTTC
NA	NA	TRBV5-8	TRBJ1-5	CASATGRGSNQPQHF	TGTGCCAGCGCCACAGGGAGAGGTAGCAATCAGCCCCAGCATTTT
NA	NA	TRBV18	TRBJ2-1	CASSPHGGRLSSYNEQFF	TGTGCCAGCTCACCCCACGGGGGACGACTATCCTCCTACAATGAGCAGTTCTTC
NA	NA	TRBV5-1	TRBJ2-5	CASSLAQRVETQYF	TGCGCCAGCAGCTTGGCCCAGCGGGTAGAGACCCAGTACTTC
NA	TRBD1	TRBV11-2	TRBJ2-5	CASSLDRGVETQYF	TGTGCCAGCAGTCTAGACAGGGGAGTAGAGACCCAGTACTTC
NA	NA	TRBV19	TRBJ2-7	CASIGGSMYEQYF	TGTGCCAGTATCGGGGGAAGTATGTACGAGCAGTACTTC
NA	NA	TRBV3-1/TRBV3-2	TRBJ1-4	CASSQDTRRVEKLFF	TGTGCCAGCAGCCAAGATACGAGGCGAGTCGAAAAACTGTTTTTT
NA	TRBD2	TRBV5-1	TRBJ2-5	CASSPGDMVSGSKYQETQYF	TGCGCCAGCAGCCCAGGGGATATGGTGAGCGGGAGCAAGTACCAAGAGACCCAGTACTTC
NA	NA	TRBV6-4	TRBJ2-2	CASSDLQDTGELFF	TGTGCCAGCAGTGACTTACAGGACACCGGGGAGCTGTTTTTT
NA	TRBD1	TRBV10-1	TRBJ1-1	CASSATGEKAFF	TGCGCCAGCAGTGCGACAGGGGAAAAAGCTTTCTTT
NA	TRBD1	TRBV2	TRBJ2-7	CASSEPGQGAYEQYF	TGTGCCAGCAGTGAACCGGGACAGGGGGCCTACGAGCAGTACTTC
NA	NA	TRBV5-1	TRBJ1-1	CASSFRPQPSADTEAFF	TGCGCCAGCAGCTTTCGGCCCCAACCCTCGGCGGACACTGAAGCTTTCTTT
NA	NA	TRBV7-9	TRBJ1-1	CASSLGLQGYTEAFF	TGTGCCAGCAGCTTAGGTTTACAGGGTTACACTGAAGCTTTCTTT
NA	TRBD1	TRBV18	TRBJ1-1	CASSLNGQGNTEAFF	TGTGCCAGCTCACTTAATGGACAGGGGAACACTGAAGCTTTCTTT
NA	NA	TRBV30	TRBJ2-7	CAWSVPGVSSYEQYF	TGTGCCTGGAGTGTCCCCGGGGTGAGCTCCTACGAGCAGTACTTC
NA	NA	TRBV10-3	TRBJ1-2	CAIEVVSGGYTF	TGTGCCATCGAGGTGGTCAGCGGCGGCTACACCTTC
NA	TRBD1	TRBV19	TRBJ2-7	CASSIPRRQGKAYEQYF	TGTGCCAGTAGTATACCCCGCCGACAGGGCAAGGCCTACGAGCAGTACTTC
NA	TRBD1	TRBV7-2	TRBJ2-3	CASSLDRDFDTQYF	TGTGCCAGCAGCCTAGACAGGGATTTCGATACGCAGTATTTT
once	NA	TRBV28	TRBJ1-4	CASSTAGSTNEKLFF	TGTGCCAGCAGTACCGCAGGGTCAACTAATGAAAAACTGTTTTTT
NA	NA	TRBV6-5	TRBJ2-1	CASARGTYNEQFF	TGTGCCAGCGCTCGCGGGACTTACAATGAGCAGTTCTTC
NA	NA	TRBV5-4	TRBJ1-2	CASSLSGASGYTF	TGTGCCAGCAGCTTATCAGGGGCGAGTGGCTACACCTTC
NA	NA	TRBV3-1/TRBV3-2	TRBJ2-7	CASSQGPGVGAASYEQYF	TGTGCCAGCAGCCAAGGTCCGGGGGTGGGAGCGGCCTCCTACGAGCAGTACTTC
NA	NA	TRBV11-2	TRBJ2-1	CASRRVGGPSYNEQFF	TGTGCCAGCAGGAGGGTGGGGGGGCCCTCCTACAATGAGCAGTTCTTC
NA	TRBD1	TRBV5-1	TRBJ2-1	CASSPSGTGGLDEQFF	TGCGCCAGCAGCCCCTCCGGGACAGGGGGCTTGGATGAGCAGTTCTTC
NA	TRBD1	TRBV19	TRBJ2-7	CASSVSGTGGYEQYF	TGTGCCAGTAGTGTCTCCGGGACAGGGGGCTACGAGCAGTACTTC
NA	NA	TRBV28	TRBJ1-1	CASSFFGGTNTEAFF	TGTGCCAGCAGTTTTTTTGGTGGCACGAACACTGAAGCTTTCTTT
NA	TRBD1	TRBV11-2	TRBJ2-5	CASSYGQDRVQETQYF	TGTGCCAGCAGCTACGGACAAGACAGGGTCCAAGAGACCCAGTACTTC
NA	TRBD1	TRBV19	TRBJ1-5	CASSSTGRKHQPQHF	TGTGCCAGTAGTTCGACAGGGAGGAAACATCAGCCCCAGCATTTT
NA	TRBD1	TRBV9	TRBJ1-3	CASSRRTGEGNTIYF	TGTGCCAGCAGCCGAAGGACAGGGGAAGGAAACACCATATATTTT
NA	TRBD1	TRBV6-5	TRBJ2-7	CASKNRGAPYEQYF	TGTGCCAGCAAGAACAGGGGTGCCCCCTACGAGCAGTACTTC
NA	TRBD1	TRBV9	TRBJ2-3	CASSARTGGEVPTDTQYF	TGTGCCAGCAGCGCGAGGACAGGGGGCGAAGTTCCCACAGATACGCAGTATTTT
NA	TRBD2	TRBV19	TRBJ2-2	CASSISGGSGDTGELFF	TGTGCCAGTAGTATCTCGGGAGGGAGCGGGGACACCGGGGAGCTGTTTTTT
NA	NA	TRBV11-2	TRBJ2-1	CASSKNRDNNEQFF	TGTGCCAGCAGCAAAAACCGGGACAACAATGAGCAGTTCTTC
once	NA	TRBV11-1	TRBJ1-1	CASSRPYLNTEAFF	TGTGCCAGCAGCCGTCCGTATTTGAACACTGAAGCTTTCTTT
NA	NA	TRBV15	TRBJ1-4	CATSRGGAKKLFF	TGTGCCACCAGCAGAGGTGGGGCGAAAAAACTGTTTTTT
NA	NA	TRBV10-1	TRBJ2-1	CASSGNYGDNEQFF	TGCGCCAGCAGTGGAAACTATGGAGACAATGAGCAGTTCTTC
NA	NA	TRBV4-1	TRBJ1-4	CASSQIGSTQGREKLFF	TGCGCCAGCAGCCAAATAGGAAGCACACAGGGTCGCGAAAAACTGTTTTTT
once	TRBD1	TRBV18	TRBJ2-2	CASSHGQGPNTGELFF	TGTGCCAGCTCACACGGACAGGGCCCCAACACCGGGGAGCTGTTTTTT
NA	NA	TRBV11-2	TRBJ2-1	CASSLPGAGPTEQFF	TGTGCCAGCAGCTTACCGGGAGCCGGGCCTACTGAGCAGTTCTTC
NA	TRBD1	TRBV6-5	TRBJ1-1	CASRGQGPNTEAFF	TGTGCCAGCAGGGGACAGGGACCGAACACTGAAGCTTTCTTT
NA	TRBD2	TRBV2	TRBJ2-3	CASSAGLLAGGRGTDTQYF	TGTGCCAGCAGCGCGGGGCTACTAGCGGGAGGGCGGGGCACAGATACGCAGTATTTT
NA	TRBD2	TRBV5-1	TRBJ2-3	CASRAGGPTDTQYF	TGCGCCAGCAGGGCGGGAGGGCCAACAGATACGCAGTATTTT
NA	TRBD2	TRBV27	TRBJ2-7	CASTVSPPGLARLLRSYEQYF	TGTGCCAGCACGGTCTCCCCACCGGGACTAGCGCGCCTACTCCGCTCCTACGAGCAGTACTTC
once	NA	TRBV18	TRBJ1-2	CASSPSRERGRYTF	TGTGCCAGCTCACCATCCCGGGAGAGAGGCCGCTACACCTTC
NA	TRBD1	TRBV11-2	TRBJ2-7	CASSLVGQGSWEQYF	TGTGCCAGCAGCTTAGTGGGACAGGGGTCTTGGGAGCAGTACTTC
NA	TRBD2	TRBV4-2	TRBJ2-7	CASSQGRSGSYEQYF	TGTGCCAGCAGCCAAGGGAGGAGCGGGAGCTACGAGCAGTACTTC